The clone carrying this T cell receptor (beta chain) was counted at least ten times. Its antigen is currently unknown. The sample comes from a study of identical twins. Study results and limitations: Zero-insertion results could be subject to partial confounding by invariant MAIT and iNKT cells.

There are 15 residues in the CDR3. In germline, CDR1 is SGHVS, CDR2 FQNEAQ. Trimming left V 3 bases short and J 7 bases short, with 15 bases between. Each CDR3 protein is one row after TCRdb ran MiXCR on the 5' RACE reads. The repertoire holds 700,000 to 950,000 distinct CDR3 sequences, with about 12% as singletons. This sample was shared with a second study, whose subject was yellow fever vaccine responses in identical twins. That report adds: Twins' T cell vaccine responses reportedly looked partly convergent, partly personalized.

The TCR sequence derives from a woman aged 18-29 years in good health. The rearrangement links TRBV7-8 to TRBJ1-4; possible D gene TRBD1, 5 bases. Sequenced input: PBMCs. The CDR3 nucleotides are TGTGCCAGCAGCTTCTCTCGGGGGTGGGTTGAAAAACTGTTTTTT. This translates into CASSFSRGWVEKLFF.